Sequencing of this T cell receptor beta chain was carried out in a study of OX40 agonist ivuxolimab in advanced cancers. CDR3 length equals 15 residues. Per the germline V gene, CDR1 is SQVTM and CDR2 is ANQGSEA. V lost 6 bases, J lost 3 bases, and 6 bases stayed unmatched. This clone was counted once. Its antigen is unknown. Study-wide points: In the 0.1 to 3.0 mg/kg range, CD4+ and CD8+ blood T cells had expanded clonally by week 6. CD8+ T cells averaged more expanded clones than CD4+.

Profiling relied on immunoSEQ multiplex PCR, and the TCRdb table lists in-frame clones only, not all of them. This table has 30,000 to 40,000 clones, 75% to 85% appearing once. A history of autoimmune disease or systemic immunosuppression excluded patients. The material was CD4+ or CD8+ T cells sorted from blood, obtained in a trial of the OX40 agonist ivuxolimab. The V gene is TRBV29-1, the J gene TRBJ2-5, with TRBD2 matching 14 bases. The receptor's source is an adult with an advanced solid tumor such as melanoma, head and neck, liver or kidney cancer. CDR3 protein: CSVGLAGGIEETQYF. As DNA, the CDR3 is TGCAGCGTCGGACTAGCGGGAGGAATTGAAGAGACCCAGTACTTC.